This TCR beta chain was obtained from a study of blood T cell repertoires in COVID-19. Whole-study context: Italy, Spain and the United States were the sources of the convalescent and acute COVID-19 samples.

Trimming took 1 base from V and 0 from J; bases not matched to a gene: 7. The length of the CDR3 is 18 residues. Germline V lookup: CDR1 SGHTA, CDR2 FQGNSA. Repertoires were generated with immunoSEQ multiplex PCR, while TCRdb's copy carries only in-frame clones and drops some. Here the sample spans approximately 190,000 clones, nearly 90% being singletons. Sequenced sample: peripheral blood. The origin of this receptor is a woman aged 40 to 49 who had recovered from COVID-19. V is TRBV7-2 and J is TRBJ2-7, with 12 bases identical to TRBD2. Here the CDR3 reads CASSLVGGTSGRSYEQYF. CDR3 nucleotides: TGTGCCAGCAGCTTAGTAGGGGGGACTAGCGGGCGCTCCTACGAGCAGTACTTC. The variable domain in full, completed from reference TRBV7-2 and TRBJ2-7, reads GAGVSQSPSNKVTEKGKDVELRCDPISGHTALYWYRQSLGQGLEFLIYFQGNSAPDKSGLPSDRFSAERTGGSVSTLTIQRTQQEDSAVYLCASSLVGGTSGRSYEQYFGPGTRLTVT.